These 11 T cell receptor beta chains were sequenced from one sample in a study of long-term antiretroviral therapy in people with HIV. Runs used v3.0 of the immunoSEQ assay and were done at survey level. Measured with immunoSEQ multiplex PCR; TCRdb has only the in-frame clones, and not every one. The data show approximately 15,000 clones, around four fifths seen once. The input for sequencing was unsorted PBMCs, taken 1.8 years before starting antiretroviral therapy. These receptors all come from a woman aged 40 to 50 with HIV.

This clone was observed once. The rearrangement uses TRBV2 and TRBJ2-2; D remains ambiguous. Germline V gene data show CDR1 as SNHLY and CDR2 as FYNNEI. There are 15 residues in the CDR3. Deletions cut 2 bases from V and 2 bases from J, with 9 bases between. The CDR3 is CASSEFQVNTGELFF. CDR3 in DNA: TGTGCCAGCAGTGAATTCCAGGTCAACACCGGGGAGCTGTTTTTT.

The V call is TRBV6-1, the J call TRBJ1-2; D perhaps matches TRBD1 (6 bases). Germline loops: CDR1 MNHNS, CDR2 SASEGT. The CDR3 is 15 amino acids. V was trimmed by 4 bases and J by 6 bases, leaving 18 bases between them. The CDR3 here is CASSASLAGAHGYTF. The CDR3 coding sequence is TGTGCCAGCAGTGCCTCTCTCGCGGGGGCCCATGGCTACACCTTC.

This chain connects TRBV27 to TRBJ2-1; D is undetermined. V dropped 1 base and J dropped 3 bases, with 10 bases sitting between them. Germline V gives CDR1 MNHEY, CDR2 SMNVEV (reference sequence). The CDR3 runs to 15 residues. CDR3 DNA sequence: TGTGCCAGCAGTTTATTGCCTAGGGACTACAATGAGCAGTTCTTC. It codes for CASSLLPRDYNEQFF.

V and J are TRBV5-4 and TRBJ2-1; D perhaps matches TRBD1 (6 bases). The CDR3 is 15 residues long. Trimming removed 4 bases at V and 5 bases at J, with 16 bases between. The germline V gene encodes CDR1 SGHNT and CDR2 YYREEE (reference sequence). This CDR3 reads CASSRGQGRDNEQFF. DNA of the CDR3: TGTGCCAGCAGCCGGGGCCAGGGGAGAGACAATGAGCAGTTCTTC.

The table lists this clone with a count of one. The chain recombines TRBV7-2 with TRBJ1-2; D ambiguous. V shed 2 bases and J shed 8 bases, with 9 bases lying between them. The CDR3 is 12 amino acids. CDR1 and CDR2 (germline): SGHTA, FQGNSA. The CDR3 DNA is TGTGCCAGCAGCTTACTTCGCGGGGGCTACACCTTC. It specifies CASSLLRGGYTF. The full variable domain, completed using reference TRBV7-2 and TRBJ1-2, is GAGVSQSPSNKVTEKGKDVELRCDPISGHTALYWYRQSLGQGLEFLIYFQGNSAPDKSGLPSDRFSAERTGGSVSTLTIQRTQQEDSAVYLCASSLLRGGYTFGSGTRLTVV.

The chain joins TRBV27 to TRBJ2-3; D perhaps matches TRBD2 (5 bases). The germline V gene has CDR1 MNHEY and CDR2 SMNVEV (reference sequence). V lost 6 bases and J 2 bases, leaving 12 bases between the germline ends. The CDR3 loop spans 14 amino acids. The CDR3 region is CASRMSGYTDTQYF. CDR3 DNA sequence: TGTGCCAGCAGGATGAGCGGCTACACAGATACGCAGTATTTT.

The chain links TRBV6-5 to TRBJ1-1, with D unclear. Deletions cut 5 bases from V and 2 bases from J, with 12 bases between. The germline V gene encodes CDR1 MNHEY and CDR2 SVGAGI. There are 14 residues in the CDR3. CDR3 nucleotides: TGTGCCAGCAGTGAGGACCGAATTAACACTGAAGCTTTCTTT. Its protein is CASSEDRINTEAFF.

The chain couples TRBV6-6 to TRBJ2-5; TRBD1 matches at 10 bases. J lost 5 bases, V lost 7 bases, and 10 bases had no gene match. CDR3 size: 15 residues. Germline V gene data show CDR1 as MNHNY and CDR2 as SVGAGI (reference sequence). The CDR3 nucleotides are TGTGCCAGCACCGACCCGGGACAGGGGCCCGAGACCCAGTACTTC. Translating gives CASTDPGQGPETQYF.

The chain is built from TRBV7-9 and TRBJ2-3, with 10 positions matching TRBD1. V shed 5 bases, J shed 3 bases, and the junction held 11 bases outside the gene matches. The germline V gene encodes CDR1 SEHNR and CDR2 FQNEAQ (reference sequence). CDR3 length: 17 residues. CDR3 coding DNA: TGTGCCAGCAGCACTCGCCGGACAGGGGGTCCGACAGATACGCAGTATTTT. This sequence encodes CASSTRRTGGPTDTQYF.

This chain joins TRBV10-3 and TRBJ2-3; D uncertain. The germline V and J ends were trimmed by 3 bases and 2 bases, with 15 bases remaining between them. Germline loops: CDR1 ENHRY, CDR2 SYGVKD. This CDR3 contains 16 residues. CDR3 nucleotide sequence: TGTGCCATCAGTGATCCTAGAGGAGAGCACACAGATACGCAGTATTTT. It is translated as CAISDPRGEHTDTQYF.

The chain carries TRBV11-2 and TRBJ2-5, with a weak D call TRBD1 (5 bases). Per germline, CDR1 SGHAT and CDR2 FQNNGV. The CDR3 covers 14 residues. V shed 3 bases and J shed 3 bases, with 11 bases lying between them. CDR3 in amino acids: CASSFAGNKETQYF. CDR3 nucleotide sequence: TGTGCCAGCAGCTTTGCAGGGAATAAAGAGACCCAGTACTTC.